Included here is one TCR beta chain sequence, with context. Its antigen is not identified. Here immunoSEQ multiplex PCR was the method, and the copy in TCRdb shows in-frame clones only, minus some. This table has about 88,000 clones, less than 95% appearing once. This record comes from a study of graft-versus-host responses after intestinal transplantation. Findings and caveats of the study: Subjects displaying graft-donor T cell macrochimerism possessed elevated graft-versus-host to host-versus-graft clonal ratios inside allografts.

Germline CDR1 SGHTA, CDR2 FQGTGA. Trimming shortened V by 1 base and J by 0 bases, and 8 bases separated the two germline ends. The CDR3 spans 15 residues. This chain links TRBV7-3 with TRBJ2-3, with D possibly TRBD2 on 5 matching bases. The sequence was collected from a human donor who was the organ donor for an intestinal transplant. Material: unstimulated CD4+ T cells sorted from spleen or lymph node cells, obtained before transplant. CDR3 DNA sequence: TGTGCCAGCAGCTTAAACGGGGTTAGCACAGATACGCAGTATTTT. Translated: CASSLNGVSTDTQYF. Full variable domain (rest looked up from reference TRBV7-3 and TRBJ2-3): GAGVSQTPSNKVTEKGKYVELRCDPISGHTALYWYRQSLGQGPEFLIYFQGTGAADDSGLPNDRFFAVRPEGSVSTLKIQRTERGDSAVYLCASSLNGVSTDTQYFGPGTRLTVL.